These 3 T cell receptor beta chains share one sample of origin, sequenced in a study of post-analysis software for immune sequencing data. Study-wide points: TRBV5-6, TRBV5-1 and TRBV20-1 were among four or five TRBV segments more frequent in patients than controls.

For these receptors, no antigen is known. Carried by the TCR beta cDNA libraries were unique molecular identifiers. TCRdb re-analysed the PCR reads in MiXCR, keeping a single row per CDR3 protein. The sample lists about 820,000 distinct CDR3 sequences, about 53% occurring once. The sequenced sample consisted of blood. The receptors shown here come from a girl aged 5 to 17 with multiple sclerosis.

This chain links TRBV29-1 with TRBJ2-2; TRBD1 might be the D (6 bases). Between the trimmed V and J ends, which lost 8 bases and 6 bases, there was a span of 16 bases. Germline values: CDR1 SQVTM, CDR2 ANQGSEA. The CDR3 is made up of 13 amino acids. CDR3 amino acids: CSCAQGRPGELFF. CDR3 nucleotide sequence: TGCAGCTGCGCACAGGGCAGGCCCGGGGAGCTGTTTTTT.

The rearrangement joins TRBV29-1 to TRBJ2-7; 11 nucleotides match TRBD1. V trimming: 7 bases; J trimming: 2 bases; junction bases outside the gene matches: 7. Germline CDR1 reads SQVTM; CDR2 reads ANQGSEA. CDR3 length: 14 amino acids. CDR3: CSALGQGDTYEQYF. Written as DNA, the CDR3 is TGCAGCGCATTGGGACAGGGGGACACCTACGAGCAGTACTTC.

This CDR3 is CAWSVTGGTDTQYF. CDR3 nucleotides: TGTGCCTGGAGTGTCACAGGTGGCACAGATACGCAGTATTTT. The rearrangement joins TRBV30 to TRBJ2-3; TRBD1 might be the D (5 bases). The CDR3 contains 14 residues. The V gene's germline CDR1 is GTSNPN and CDR2 SVGIG (reference sequence). V lost 0 bases and J lost 1, with 8 bases in between.